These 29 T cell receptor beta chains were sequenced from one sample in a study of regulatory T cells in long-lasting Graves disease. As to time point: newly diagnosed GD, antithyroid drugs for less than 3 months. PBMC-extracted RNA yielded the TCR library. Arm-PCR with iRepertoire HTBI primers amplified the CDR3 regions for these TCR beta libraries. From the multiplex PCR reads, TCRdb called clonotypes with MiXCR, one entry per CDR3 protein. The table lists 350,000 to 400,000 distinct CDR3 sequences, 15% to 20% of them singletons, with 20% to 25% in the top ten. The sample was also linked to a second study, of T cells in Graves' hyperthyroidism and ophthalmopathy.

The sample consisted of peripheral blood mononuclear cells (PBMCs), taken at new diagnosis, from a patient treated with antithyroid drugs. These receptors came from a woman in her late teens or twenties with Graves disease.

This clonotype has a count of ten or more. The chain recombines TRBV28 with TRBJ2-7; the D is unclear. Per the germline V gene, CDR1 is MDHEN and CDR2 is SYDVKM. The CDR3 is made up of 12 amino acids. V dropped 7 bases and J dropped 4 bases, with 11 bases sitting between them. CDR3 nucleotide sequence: TGTGCCAGCACCCTAGACGGATACGAGCAGTACTTC. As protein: CASTLDGYEQYF.

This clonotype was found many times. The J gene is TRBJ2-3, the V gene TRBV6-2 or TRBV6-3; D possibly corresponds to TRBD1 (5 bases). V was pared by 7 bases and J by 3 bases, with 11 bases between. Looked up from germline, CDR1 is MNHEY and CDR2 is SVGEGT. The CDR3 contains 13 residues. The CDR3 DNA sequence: TGTGCCAGCATGGCAGGGTTGACAGATACGCAGTATTTT. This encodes CASMAGLTDTQYF.

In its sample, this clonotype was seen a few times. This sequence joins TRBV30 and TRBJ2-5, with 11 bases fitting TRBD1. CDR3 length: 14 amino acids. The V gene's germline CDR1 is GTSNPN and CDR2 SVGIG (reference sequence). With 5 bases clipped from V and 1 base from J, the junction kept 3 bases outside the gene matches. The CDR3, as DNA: TGTGCCTGGTCCGGGACAGGGGGCCAAGAGACCCAGTACTTC. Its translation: CAWSGTGGQETQYF.

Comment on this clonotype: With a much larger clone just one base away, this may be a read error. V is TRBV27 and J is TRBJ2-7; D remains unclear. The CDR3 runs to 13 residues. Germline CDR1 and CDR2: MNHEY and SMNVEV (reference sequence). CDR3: CASSVDRAYEQCF. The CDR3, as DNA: TGTGCCAGCAGTGTGGACCGGGCCTACGAGCAGTGCTTC.

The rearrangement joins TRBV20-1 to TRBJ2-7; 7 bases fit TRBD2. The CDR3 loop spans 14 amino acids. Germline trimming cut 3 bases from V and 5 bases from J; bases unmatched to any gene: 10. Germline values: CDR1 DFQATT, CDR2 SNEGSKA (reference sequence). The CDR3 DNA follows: TGCAGTGCTAGGGGCCAGCGGGAAGGTAACGAGCAGTACTTC. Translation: CSARGQREGNEQYF.

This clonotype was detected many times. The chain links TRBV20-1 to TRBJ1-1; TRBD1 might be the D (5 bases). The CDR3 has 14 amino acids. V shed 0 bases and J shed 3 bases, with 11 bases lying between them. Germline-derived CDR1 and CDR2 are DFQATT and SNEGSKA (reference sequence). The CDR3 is CSARERQTYTEAFF. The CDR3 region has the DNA TGCAGTGCTAGAGAAAGACAGACGTACACTGAAGCTTTCTTT.

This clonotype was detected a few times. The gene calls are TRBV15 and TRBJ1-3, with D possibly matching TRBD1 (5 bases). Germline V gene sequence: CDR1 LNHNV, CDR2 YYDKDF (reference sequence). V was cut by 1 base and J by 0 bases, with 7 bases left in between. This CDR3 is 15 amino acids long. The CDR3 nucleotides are TGTGCCACCAGCAGAGGGGACGGCTCTGGAAACACCATATATTTT. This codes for CATSRGDGSGNTIYF.

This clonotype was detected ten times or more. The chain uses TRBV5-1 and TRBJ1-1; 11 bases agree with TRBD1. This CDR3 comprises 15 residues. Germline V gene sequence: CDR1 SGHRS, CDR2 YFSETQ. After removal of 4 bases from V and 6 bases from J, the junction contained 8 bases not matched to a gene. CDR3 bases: TGCGCCAGCAGCGCAGGGACAGGGGGTATGGCTGAAGCTTTCTTT. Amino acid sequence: CASSAGTGGMAEAFF.

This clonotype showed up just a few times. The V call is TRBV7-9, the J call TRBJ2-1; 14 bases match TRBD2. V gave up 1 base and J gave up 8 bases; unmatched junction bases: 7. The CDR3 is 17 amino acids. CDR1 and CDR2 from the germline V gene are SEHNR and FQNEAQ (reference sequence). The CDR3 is CASSLEWGLAGVDEQFF. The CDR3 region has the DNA TGTGCCAGCAGCTTAGAGTGGGGACTAGCGGGAGTAGATGAGCAGTTCTTC.

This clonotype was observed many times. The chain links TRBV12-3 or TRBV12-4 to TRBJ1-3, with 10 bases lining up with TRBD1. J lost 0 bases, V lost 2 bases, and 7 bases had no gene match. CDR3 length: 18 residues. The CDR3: CASSLRDRGPTSGNTIYF. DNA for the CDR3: TGTGCCAGCAGTTTAAGAGACAGGGGGCCGACCTCTGGAAACACCATATATTTT.

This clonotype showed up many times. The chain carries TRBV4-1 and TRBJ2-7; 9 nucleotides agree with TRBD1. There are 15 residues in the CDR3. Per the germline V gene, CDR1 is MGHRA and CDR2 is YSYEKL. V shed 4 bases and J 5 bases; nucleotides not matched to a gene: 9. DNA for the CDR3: TGCGCCAGCAGCCCGGGGACAGGGACTAATCACGAGCAGTACTTC. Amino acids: CASSPGTGTNHEQYF.

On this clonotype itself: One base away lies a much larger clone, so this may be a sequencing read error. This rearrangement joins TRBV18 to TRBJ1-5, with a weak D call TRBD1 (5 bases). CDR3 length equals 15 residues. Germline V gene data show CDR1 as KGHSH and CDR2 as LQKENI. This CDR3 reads CASSPDQNRNRPQHF. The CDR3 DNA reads TGTGCCAGCTCACCTGACCAGAACAGGAATCGGCCCCAGCATTTT.

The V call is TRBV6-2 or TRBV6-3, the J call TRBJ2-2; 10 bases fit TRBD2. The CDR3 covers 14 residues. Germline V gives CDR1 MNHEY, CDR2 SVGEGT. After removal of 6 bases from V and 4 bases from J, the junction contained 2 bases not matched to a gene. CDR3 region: CASSLAGATGELFF. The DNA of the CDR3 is TGTGCCAGCAGCCTAGCGGGAGCCACCGGGGAGCTGTTTTTT.

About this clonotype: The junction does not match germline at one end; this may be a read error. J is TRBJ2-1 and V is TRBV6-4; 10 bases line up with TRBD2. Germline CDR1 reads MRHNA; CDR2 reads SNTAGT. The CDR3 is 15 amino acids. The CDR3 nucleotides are TGTGCCAGCAGTGCCGCTAGCGGGAGCTACGATGAGCAGTTCTTC. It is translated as CASSAASGSYDEQFF.

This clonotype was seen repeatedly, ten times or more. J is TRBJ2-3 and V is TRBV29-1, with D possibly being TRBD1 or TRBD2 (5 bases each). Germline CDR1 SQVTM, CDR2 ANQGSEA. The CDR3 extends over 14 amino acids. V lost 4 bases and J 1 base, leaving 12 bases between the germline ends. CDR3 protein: CSVGIQGRTDTQYF. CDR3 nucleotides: TGCAGCGTTGGGATTCAGGGACGCACAGATACGCAGTATTTT.

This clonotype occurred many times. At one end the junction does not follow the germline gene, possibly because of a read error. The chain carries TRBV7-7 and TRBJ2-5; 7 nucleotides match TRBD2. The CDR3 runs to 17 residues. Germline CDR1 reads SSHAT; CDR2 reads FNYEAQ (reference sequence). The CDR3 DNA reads TGTGCTAGCAGCCAATTCGAGGACGGGAGGACCCAAGAGACCCAGTACTTC. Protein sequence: CASSQFEDGRTQETQYF.

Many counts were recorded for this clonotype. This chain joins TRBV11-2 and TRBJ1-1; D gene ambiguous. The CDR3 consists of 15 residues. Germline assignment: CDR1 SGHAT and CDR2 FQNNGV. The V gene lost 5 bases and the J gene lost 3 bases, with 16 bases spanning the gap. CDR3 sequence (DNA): TGTGCCAGCAGCGTCAATCTCCCCATAGACACTGAAGCTTTCTTT. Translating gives CASSVNLPIDTEAFF.

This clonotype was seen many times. The CDR3 DNA sequence: TGTGCCAGCAGTCAGTCATGGCTCCAGCACGAGCAGTACTTC. Encoded protein: CASSQSWLQHEQYF. The rearrangement links TRBV6-1 to TRBJ2-7; D not resolved. CDR1 is MNHNS and CDR2 is SASEGT in the germline V gene. Between the trimmed V and J ends, which lost 5 bases and 5 bases, there was a span of 16 bases. This CDR3 is built from 14 residues.

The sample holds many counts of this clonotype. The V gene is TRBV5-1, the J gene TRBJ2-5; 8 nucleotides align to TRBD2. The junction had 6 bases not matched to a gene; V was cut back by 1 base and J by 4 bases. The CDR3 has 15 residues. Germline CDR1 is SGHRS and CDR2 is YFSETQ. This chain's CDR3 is CASSLSGSVPETQYF. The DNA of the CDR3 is TGCGCCAGCAGCTTGAGCGGGAGTGTCCCAGAGACCCAGTACTTC.

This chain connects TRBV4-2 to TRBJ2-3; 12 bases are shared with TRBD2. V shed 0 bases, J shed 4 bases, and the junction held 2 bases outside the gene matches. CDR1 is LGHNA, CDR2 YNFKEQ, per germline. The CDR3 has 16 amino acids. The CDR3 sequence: CASSQELAGGADTQYF. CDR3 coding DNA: TGTGCCAGCAGCCAAGAACTAGCGGGGGGCGCAGATACGCAGTATTTT.

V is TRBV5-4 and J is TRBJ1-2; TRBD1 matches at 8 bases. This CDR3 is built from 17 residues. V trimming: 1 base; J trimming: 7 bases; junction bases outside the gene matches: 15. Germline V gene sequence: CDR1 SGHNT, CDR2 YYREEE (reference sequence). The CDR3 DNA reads TGTGCCAGCAGCTTGCCGCAGATGGTGACAGGGGCGGGTGGCTACACCTTC. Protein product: CASSLPQMVTGAGGYTF.

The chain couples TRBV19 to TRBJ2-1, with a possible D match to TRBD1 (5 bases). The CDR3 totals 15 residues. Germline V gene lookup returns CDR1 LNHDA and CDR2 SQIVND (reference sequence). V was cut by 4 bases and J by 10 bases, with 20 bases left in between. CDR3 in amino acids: CASSTHTDGAGEQFF. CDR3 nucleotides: TGTGCCAGTAGTACCCACACGGATGGGGCCGGGGAGCAGTTCTTC.

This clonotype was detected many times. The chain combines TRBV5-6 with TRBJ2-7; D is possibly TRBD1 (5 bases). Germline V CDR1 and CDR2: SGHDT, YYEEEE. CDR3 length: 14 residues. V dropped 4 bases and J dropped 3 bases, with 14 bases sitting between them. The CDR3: CASSPVGRDYEQYF. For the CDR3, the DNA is TGTGCCAGCAGCCCCGTCGGCAGGGACTACGAGCAGTACTTC. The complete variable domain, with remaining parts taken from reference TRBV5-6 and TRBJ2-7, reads DAGVTQSPTHLIKTRGQQVTLRCSPKSGHDTVSWYQQALGQGPQFIFQYYEEEERQRGNFPDRFSGHQFPNYSSELNVNALLLGDSALYLCASSPVGRDYEQYFGPGTRLTVT.

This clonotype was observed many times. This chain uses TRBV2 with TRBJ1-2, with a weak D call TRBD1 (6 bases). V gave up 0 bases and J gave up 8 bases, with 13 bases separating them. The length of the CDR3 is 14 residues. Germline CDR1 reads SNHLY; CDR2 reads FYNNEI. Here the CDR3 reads CASSEAGRGDGYTF. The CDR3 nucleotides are TGTGCCAGCAGTGAAGCGGGCAGGGGAGACGGCTACACCTTC.

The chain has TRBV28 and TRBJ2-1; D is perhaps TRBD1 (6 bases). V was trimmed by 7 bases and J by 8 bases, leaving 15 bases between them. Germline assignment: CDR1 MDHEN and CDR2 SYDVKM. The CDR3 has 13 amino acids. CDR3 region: CASTGGTSYEQFF. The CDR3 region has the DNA TGTGCCAGCACTGGGGGCACGAGCTATGAGCAGTTCTTC.

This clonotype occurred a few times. The CDR3 DNA sequence: TGTGCCAGCAGCCCGACGGGGGGATTCACAGATACGCAGTATTTT. Translating it yields CASSPTGGFTDTQYF. The chain joins TRBV5-6 to TRBJ2-3; 7 bases map to TRBD2. V was pared by 4 bases and J by 2 bases, with 7 bases of the junction left unmatched. This CDR3 region has 15 residues. The germline CDR1 and CDR2 sequences are SGHDT and YYEEEE.

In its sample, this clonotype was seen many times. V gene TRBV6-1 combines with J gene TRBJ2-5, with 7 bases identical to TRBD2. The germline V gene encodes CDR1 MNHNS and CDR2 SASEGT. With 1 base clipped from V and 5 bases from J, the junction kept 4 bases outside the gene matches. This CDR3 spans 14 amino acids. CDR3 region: CASSEGTSRETQYF. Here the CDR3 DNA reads TGTGCCAGCAGTGAAGGGACTAGTCGGGAGACCCAGTACTTC.

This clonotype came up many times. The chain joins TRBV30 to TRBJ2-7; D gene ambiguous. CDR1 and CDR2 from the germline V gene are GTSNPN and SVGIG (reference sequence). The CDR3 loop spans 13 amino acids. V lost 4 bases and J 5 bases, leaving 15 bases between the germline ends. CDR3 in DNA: TGTGCCTGGATAACGGCGGCCGGCCACGAGCAGTACTTC. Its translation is CAWITAAGHEQYF.

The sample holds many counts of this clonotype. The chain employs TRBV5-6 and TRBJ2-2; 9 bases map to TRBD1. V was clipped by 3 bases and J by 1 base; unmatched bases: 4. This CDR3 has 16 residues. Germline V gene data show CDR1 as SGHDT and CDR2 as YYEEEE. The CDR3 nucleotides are TGTGCCAGCAGCTCCTACAGGGGGCTGAACACCGGGGAGCTGTTTTTT. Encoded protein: CASSSYRGLNTGELFF. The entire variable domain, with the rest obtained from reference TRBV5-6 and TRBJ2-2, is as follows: DAGVTQSPTHLIKTRGQQVTLRCSPKSGHDTVSWYQQALGQGPQFIFQYYEEEERQRGNFPDRFSGHQFPNYSSELNVNALLLGDSALYLCASSSYRGLNTGELFFGEGSRLTVL.